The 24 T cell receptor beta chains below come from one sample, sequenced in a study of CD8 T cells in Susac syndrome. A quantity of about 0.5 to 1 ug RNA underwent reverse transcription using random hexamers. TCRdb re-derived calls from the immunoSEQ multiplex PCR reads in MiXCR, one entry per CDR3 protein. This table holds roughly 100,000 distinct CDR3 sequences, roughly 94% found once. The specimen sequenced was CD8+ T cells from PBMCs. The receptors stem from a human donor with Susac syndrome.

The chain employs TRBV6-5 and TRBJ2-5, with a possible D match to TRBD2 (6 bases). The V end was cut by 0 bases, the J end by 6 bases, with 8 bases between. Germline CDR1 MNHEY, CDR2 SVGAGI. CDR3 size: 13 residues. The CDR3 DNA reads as TGTGCCAGCAGTTACTCGAGCGGGCAGACCCAGTACTTC. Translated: CASSYSSGQTQYF.

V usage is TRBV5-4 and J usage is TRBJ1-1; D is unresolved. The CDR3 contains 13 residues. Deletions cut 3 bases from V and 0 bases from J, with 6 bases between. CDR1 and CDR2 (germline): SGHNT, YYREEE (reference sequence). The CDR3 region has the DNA TGTGCCAGCAGCTGGAACATGAACACTGAAGCTTTCTTT. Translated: CASSWNMNTEAFF. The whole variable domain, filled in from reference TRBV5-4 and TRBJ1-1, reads ETGVTQSPTHLIKTRGQQVTLRCSSQSGHNTVSWYQQALGQGPQFIFQYYREEENGRGNFPPRFSGLQFPNYSSELNVNALELDDSALYLCASSWNMNTEAFFGQGTRLTVV.

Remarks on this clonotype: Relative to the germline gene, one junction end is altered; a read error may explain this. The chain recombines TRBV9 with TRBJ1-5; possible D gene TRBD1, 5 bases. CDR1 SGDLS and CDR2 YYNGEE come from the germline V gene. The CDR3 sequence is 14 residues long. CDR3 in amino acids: CASSPWGGDHPQHF. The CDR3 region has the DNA TGTGCCAGCAGCCCCTGGGGGGGGGATCACCCCCAGCATTTT. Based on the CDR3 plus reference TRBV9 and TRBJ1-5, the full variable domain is DSGVTQTPKHLITATGQRVTLRCSPRSGDLSVYWYQQSLDQGLQFLIQYYNGEERAKGNILERFSAQQFPDLHSELNLSSLELGDSALYFCASSPWGGDHPQHFGDGTRLSIL.

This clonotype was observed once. The CDR3 sequence is CSATDGDRAGTDTQYF. The DNA for the CDR3 is TGCAGTGCTACGGACGGTGACAGGGCTGGCACAGATACGCAGTATTTT. The chain employs TRBV20-1 and TRBJ2-3; 7 bases line up with TRBD1. Germline CDR1 DFQATT, CDR2 SNEGSKA (reference sequence). The CDR3 has 16 residues. After removal of 4 bases from V and 1 base from J, the junction contained 11 bases not matched to a gene.

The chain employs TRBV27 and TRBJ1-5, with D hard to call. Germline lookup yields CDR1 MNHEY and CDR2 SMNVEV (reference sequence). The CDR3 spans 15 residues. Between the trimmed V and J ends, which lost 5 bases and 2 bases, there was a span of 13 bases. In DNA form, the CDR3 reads TGTGCCAGCAGTAGCAACGGGTGGGGCAATCAGCCCCAGCATTTT. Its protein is CASSSNGWGNQPQHF.

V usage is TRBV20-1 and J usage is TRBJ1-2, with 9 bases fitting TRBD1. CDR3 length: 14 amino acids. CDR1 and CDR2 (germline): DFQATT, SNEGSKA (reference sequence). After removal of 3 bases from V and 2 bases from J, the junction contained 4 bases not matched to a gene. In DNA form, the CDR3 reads TGCAGTGCTAGCGAGGACAGGGGCAACTATGGCTACACCTTC. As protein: CSASEDRGNYGYTF.

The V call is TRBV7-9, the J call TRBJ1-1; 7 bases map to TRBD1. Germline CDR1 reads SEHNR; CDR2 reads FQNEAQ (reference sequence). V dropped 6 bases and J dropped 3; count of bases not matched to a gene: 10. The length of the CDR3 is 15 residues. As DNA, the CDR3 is TGTGCCAGCAGATACTCCAGGGGGAGGGACACTGAAGCTTTCTTT. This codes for CASRYSRGRDTEAFF.

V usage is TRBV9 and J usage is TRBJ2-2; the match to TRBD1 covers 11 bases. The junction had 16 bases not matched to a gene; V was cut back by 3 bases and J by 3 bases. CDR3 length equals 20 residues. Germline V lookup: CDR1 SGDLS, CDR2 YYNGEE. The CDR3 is CASSDSGGQGARGDTGELFF. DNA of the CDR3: TGTGCCAGCAGCGATTCCGGCGGACAGGGGGCTCGCGGGGACACCGGGGAGCTGTTTTTT.

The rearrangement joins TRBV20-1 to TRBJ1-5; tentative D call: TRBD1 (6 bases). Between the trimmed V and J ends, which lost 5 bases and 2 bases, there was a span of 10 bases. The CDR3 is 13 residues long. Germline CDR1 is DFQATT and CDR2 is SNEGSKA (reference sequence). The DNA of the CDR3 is TGCAGTGCTGAACAGGGTGGCAATCAGCCCCAGCATTTT. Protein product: CSAEQGGNQPQHF.

CDR3 sequence reads: CSARGPNYEQYF. Here the CDR3 DNA reads TGCAGTGCTAGAGGCCCGAATTACGAGCAGTACTTC. The rearrangement uses TRBV20-1 and TRBJ2-7; D gene unclear. The length of the CDR3 is 12 residues. Between the trimmed V and J ends, which lost 1 base and 4 bases, there was a span of 8 bases. The germline gives CDR1 DFQATT, CDR2 SNEGSKA (reference sequence).

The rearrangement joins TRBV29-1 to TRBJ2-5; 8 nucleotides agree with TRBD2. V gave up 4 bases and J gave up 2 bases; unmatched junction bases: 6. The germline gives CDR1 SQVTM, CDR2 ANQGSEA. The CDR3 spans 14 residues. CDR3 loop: CSVGAGVTQETQYF. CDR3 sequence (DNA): TGCAGCGTTGGAGCGGGGGTTACTCAAGAGACCCAGTACTTC.

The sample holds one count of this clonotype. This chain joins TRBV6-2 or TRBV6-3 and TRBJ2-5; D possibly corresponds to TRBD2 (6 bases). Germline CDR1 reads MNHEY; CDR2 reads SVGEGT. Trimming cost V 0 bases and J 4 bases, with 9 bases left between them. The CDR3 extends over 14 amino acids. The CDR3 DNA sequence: TGTGCCAGCAGTTACTCGAGGCGGGGAGAGACCCAGTACTTC. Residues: CASSYSRRGETQYF.

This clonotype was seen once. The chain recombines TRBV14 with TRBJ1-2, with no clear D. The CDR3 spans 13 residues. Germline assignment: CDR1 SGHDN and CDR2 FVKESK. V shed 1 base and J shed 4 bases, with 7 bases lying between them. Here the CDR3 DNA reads TGTGCCAGCAGCCAAGGTGGTACCTATGGCTACACCTTC. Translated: CASSQGGTYGYTF.

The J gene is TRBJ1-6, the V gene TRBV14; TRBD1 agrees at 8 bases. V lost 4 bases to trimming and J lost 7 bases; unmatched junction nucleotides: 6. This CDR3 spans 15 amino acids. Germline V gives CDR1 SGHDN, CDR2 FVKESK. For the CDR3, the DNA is TGTGCCAGCAGCCCCGGACAGGGCGGGAATTCACCCCTCCACTTT. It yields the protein CASSPGQGGNSPLHF.

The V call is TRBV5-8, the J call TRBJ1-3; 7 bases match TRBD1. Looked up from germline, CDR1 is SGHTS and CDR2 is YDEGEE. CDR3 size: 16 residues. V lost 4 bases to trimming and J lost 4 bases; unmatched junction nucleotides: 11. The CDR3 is CASSIGGTVPGNTIYF. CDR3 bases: TGTGCCAGCAGCATAGGCGGGACAGTACCCGGAAACACCATATATTTT.

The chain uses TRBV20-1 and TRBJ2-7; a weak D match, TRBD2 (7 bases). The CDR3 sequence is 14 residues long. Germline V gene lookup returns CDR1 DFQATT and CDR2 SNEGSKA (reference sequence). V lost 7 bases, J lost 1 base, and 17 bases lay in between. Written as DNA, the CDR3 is TGCAGTGGTCTTGGGGGGGGCACTTCCTACGAGCAGTACTTC. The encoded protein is CSGLGGGTSYEQYF.

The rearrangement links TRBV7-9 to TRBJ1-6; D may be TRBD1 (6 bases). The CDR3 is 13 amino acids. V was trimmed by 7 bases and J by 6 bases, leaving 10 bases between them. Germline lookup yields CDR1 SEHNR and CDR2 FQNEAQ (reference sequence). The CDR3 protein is CASKDSPNSPLHF. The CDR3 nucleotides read TGTGCCAGCAAGGACAGTCCTAATTCACCCCTCCACTTT.

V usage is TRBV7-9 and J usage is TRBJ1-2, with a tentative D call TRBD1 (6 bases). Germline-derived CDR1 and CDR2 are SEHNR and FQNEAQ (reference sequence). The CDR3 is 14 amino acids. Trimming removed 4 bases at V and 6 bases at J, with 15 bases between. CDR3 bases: TGTGCCAGCAGCTGGTTACAGGGCGTAGATGGCTACACCTTC. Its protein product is CASSWLQGVDGYTF.

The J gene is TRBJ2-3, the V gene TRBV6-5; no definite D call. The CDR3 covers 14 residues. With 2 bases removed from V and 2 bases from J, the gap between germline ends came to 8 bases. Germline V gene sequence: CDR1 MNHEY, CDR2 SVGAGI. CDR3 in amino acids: CASSYGQNTDTQYF. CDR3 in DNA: TGTGCCAGCAGTTACGGCCAGAACACAGATACGCAGTATTTT.

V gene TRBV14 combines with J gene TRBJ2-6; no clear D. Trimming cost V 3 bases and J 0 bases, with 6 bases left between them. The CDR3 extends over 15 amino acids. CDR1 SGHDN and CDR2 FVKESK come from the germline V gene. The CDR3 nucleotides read TGTGCCAGCAGCCAGTTCGGCTCTGGGGCCAACGTCCTGACTTTC. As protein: CASSQFGSGANVLTF.

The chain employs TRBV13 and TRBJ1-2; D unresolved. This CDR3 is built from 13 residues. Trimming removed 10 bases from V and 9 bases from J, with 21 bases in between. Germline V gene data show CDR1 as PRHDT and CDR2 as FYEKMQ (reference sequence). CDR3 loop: CAISGEGRLSYTF. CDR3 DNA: TGTGCCATCTCCGGGGAGGGCAGGTTGAGCTACACCTTC.

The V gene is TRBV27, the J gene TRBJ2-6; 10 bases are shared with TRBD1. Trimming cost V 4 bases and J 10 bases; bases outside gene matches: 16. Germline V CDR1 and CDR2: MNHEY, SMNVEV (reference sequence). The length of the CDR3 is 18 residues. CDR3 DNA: TGTGCCAGCAGTTCCCTCTACGAAACGGACAGGGGGTTTAACGTCCTGACTTTC. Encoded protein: CASSSLYETDRGFNVLTF.

The CDR3 loop is CASSPLAGGRYNEQFF. DNA of the CDR3: TGTGCCAGCAGTCCCCTAGCGGGGGGGAGGTACAATGAGCAGTTCTTC. The V call is TRBV6-2 or TRBV6-3, the J call TRBJ2-1; TRBD2 aligns across 12 bases. The germline V gene has CDR1 MNHEY and CDR2 SVGEGT. There are 16 residues in the CDR3. The V and J ends lost 5 bases and 4 bases, in that order; junction bases with no gene match: 6.

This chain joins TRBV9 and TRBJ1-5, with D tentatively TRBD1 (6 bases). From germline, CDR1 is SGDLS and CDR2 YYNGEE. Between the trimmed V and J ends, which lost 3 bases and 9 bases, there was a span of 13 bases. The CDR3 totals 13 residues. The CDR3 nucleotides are TGTGCCAGCAGCGCTGGGGGCCTGGGGCCCCAGCATTTT. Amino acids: CASSAGGLGPQHF.